The next 25 T cell receptor beta chains were all read from a single sample in a study of response to subunit inactivated influenza vaccine (dated by TCRdb to 2017 to 2018). To prepare the library, RT-PCR was applied. The sequencer was an Illumina HiSeq 2500. In-frame beta chains were kept once TCRdb had trimmed the public reads at Q25 with fastp and called clones with MiXCR. Rows with a matching CDR3 protein are joined into one entry that keeps the most common DNA and genes. Here the sample has under 750,000 distinct CDR3 sequences; around 11% occur a single time. Of the sample, roughly 10% is held by the ten largest clones. The source was PBMCs from blood, collected on the day of vaccination. These receptors were obtained from a man over 45 who received an inactivated influenza vaccine. Donor details come from another sample of the same person, matched by shared clones.

In its sample, this clonotype was seen a few times. The genes are TRBV29-1 and TRBJ2-5; D may be TRBD2 (5 bases). The CDR3 loop spans 13 amino acids. Looked up from germline, CDR1 is SQVTM and CDR2 is ANQGSEA. V gave up 6 bases and J gave up 4 bases, with 15 bases separating them. CDR3 loop: CSVAGSSRETQYF. CDR3 bases: TGCAGCGTCGCTGGGTCTAGCAGAGAGACCCAGTACTTC.

The sample holds many counts of this clonotype. The chain joins TRBV7-9 to TRBJ2-2, with D possibly matching TRBD2 (5 bases). This CDR3 is built from 13 residues. From germline, CDR1 is SEHNR and CDR2 FQNEAQ (reference sequence). V gave up 5 bases and J gave up 5 bases, with 9 bases separating them. CDR3 bases: TGTGCCAGCAGCGGGCGGGTGACCGGGGAGCTGTTTTTT. Translation: CASSGRVTGELFF.

V gene TRBV7-2 combines with J gene TRBJ2-1; the match to TRBD1 covers 9 bases. CDR1 SGHTA and CDR2 FQGNSA come from the germline V gene. Germline trimming cut 1 base from V and 9 bases from J; bases unmatched to any gene: 10. This CDR3 has 16 residues. The CDR3 DNA sequence: TGTGCCAGCAGCTTAGGGGCGGGACAGGGATTCGGTGAGCAGTTCTTC. Its translation: CASSLGAGQGFGEQFF. Together with reference TRBV7-2 and TRBJ2-1, the CDR3 gives the full variable domain: GAGVSQSPSNKVTEKGKDVELRCDPISGHTALYWYRQSLGQGLEFLIYFQGNSAPDKSGLPSDRFSAERTGGSVSTLTIQRTQQEDSAVYLCASSLGAGQGFGEQFFGPGTRLTVL.

This sequence joins TRBV15 and TRBJ1-1; unclear D gene. This CDR3 contains 15 residues. The V end lost 0 bases, the J end lost 3 bases, and 11 bases lay between the germline ends. Germline lookup yields CDR1 LNHNV and CDR2 YYDKDF (reference sequence). In DNA form, the CDR3 reads TGTGCCACCAGCAGAGATTTAGGAGGGTACACTGAAGCTTTCTTT. It codes for CATSRDLGGYTEAFF. Filled out from reference TRBV15 and TRBJ1-1, the complete variable domain reads DAMVIQNPRYQVTQFGKPVTLSCSQTLNHNVMYWYQQKSSQAPKLLFHYYDKDFNNEADTPDNFQSRRPNTSFCFLDIRSPGLGDTAMYLCATSRDLGGYTEAFFGQGTRLTVV.

This clonotype occurred a few times. The V and J genes are TRBV21-1 and TRBJ2-2; the D call in the table, TRBD1, was not verified against the DNA. TRBV21-1 corresponds to a pseudogene. The CDR3 contains 16 residues. The CDR3 bases are TGTGCCAGCAGCCGCCGGGACAGGGTATGGACCGGGGAGCTGTTTTTT. This translates into CASSRRDRVWTGELFF.

This clonotype appeared a few times. CDR3 bases: TGTGCCAGCAAGATCGCCGGGGCCGGGGAGCTGTTTTTT. It is translated as CASKIAGAGELFF. The chain carries TRBV12-3 or TRBV12-4 and TRBJ2-2; TRBD2 is a possible D gene (5 bases). The CDR3 loop spans 13 amino acids. Trimming removed 7 bases from V and 6 bases from J, with 12 bases in between.

The sample holds many counts of this clonotype. V is TRBV20-1 and J is TRBJ2-2; D unclear. Germline V gene sequence: CDR1 DFQATT, CDR2 SNEGSKA (reference sequence). The germline V and J ends were trimmed by 3 bases and 3 bases, with 14 bases remaining between them. The CDR3 loop spans 15 amino acids. For the CDR3, the DNA is TGCAGTGCTAGTGGATCAGTTTACCACACCGGGGAGCTGTTTTTT. Translating it yields CSASGSVYHTGELFF.

V usage is TRBV10-3 and J usage is TRBJ2-3, with 13 bases aligning to TRBD2. This CDR3 has 19 residues. The germline V gene encodes CDR1 ENHRY and CDR2 SYGVKD. Germline trimming cut 3 bases from V and 5 bases from J; bases unmatched to any gene: 14. CDR3 region: CAISDSPTLAGGPGDTQYF. DNA of the CDR3: TGTGCCATCAGTGATTCACCCACACTAGCGGGAGGGCCTGGAGATACGCAGTATTTT.

This chain links TRBV5-1 with TRBJ2-7; D possibly matches TRBD1 or TRBD2 (5 bases each). Germline V gene data show CDR1 as SGHRS and CDR2 as YFSETQ. The CDR3 covers 15 residues. The V and J ends lost 4 bases and 3 bases respectively, with 17 bases between them. The CDR3 loop reads CASSAGTAAVYEQYF. The CDR3 DNA reads TGCGCCAGCAGCGCCGGGACCGCAGCGGTCTACGAGCAGTACTTC.

The chain recombines TRBV7-2 with TRBJ2-7, with unresolved D. The CDR3 extends over 13 amino acids. The V gene's germline CDR1 is SGHTA and CDR2 FQGNSA. V lost 3 bases and J 2 bases, leaving 8 bases between the germline ends. DNA for the CDR3: TGTGCCAGCAGCTTTGGCTACGCCTACGAGCAGTACTTC. It translates to CASSFGYAYEQYF.

The chain's CDR3 is CASSWGQSTGELFF. CDR3 bases: TGCGCCAGCAGCTGGGGACAGAGCACCGGGGAGCTGTTTTTT. V gene TRBV5-1 combines with J gene TRBJ2-2, with TRBD1 identical over 7 bases. Looked up from germline, CDR1 is SGHRS and CDR2 is YFSETQ. V gave up 3 bases and J gave up 4 bases; unmatched junction bases: 3. The CDR3 contains 14 residues.

This chain links TRBV29-1 with TRBJ2-1; unclear D gene. Trimming left V 4 bases short and J 4 bases short, with 11 bases between. From germline, CDR1 is SQVTM and CDR2 ANQGSEA. The CDR3 sequence is 13 residues long. The CDR3: CSVGNDPYNEQFF. As DNA, the CDR3 is TGCAGCGTTGGAAATGACCCATACAATGAGCAGTTCTTC.

This clonotype was detected a few times. This rearrangement joins TRBV10-2 to TRBJ2-5; 11 bases map to TRBD2. This CDR3 has 18 residues. V shed 6 bases and J 0 bases; nucleotides not matched to a gene: 12. Germline-derived CDR1 and CDR2 are WSHSY and SAAADI. The CDR3 region is CASRAGTSGASYQETQYF. CDR3 bases: TGCGCCAGCAGGGCCGGGACTAGCGGAGCCTCGTACCAAGAGACCCAGTACTTC.

The CDR3 DNA reads as TGTGCCAGCTCACCACCGGTTTTCGGGAAGCACAATGAGCAGTTCTTC. This sequence encodes CASSPPVFGKHNEQFF. The chain joins TRBV18 to TRBJ2-1, with D maybe TRBD2 (5 bases). CDR1 is KGHSH and CDR2 is LQKENI in the germline V gene. CDR3 length: 16 residues. Trimming shortened V by 0 bases and J by 5 bases, and 14 bases separated the two germline ends.

This chain uses TRBV20-1 with TRBJ2-1; 9 bases map to TRBD2. V was clipped by 3 bases and J by 2 bases; unmatched bases: 11. CDR3 length: 17 amino acids. CDR1 DFQATT and CDR2 SNEGSKA come from the germline V gene (reference sequence). DNA for the CDR3: TGCAGTGCTAGGGTTGCGGGAGGGCGATTTACCTACAATGAGCAGTTCTTC. Protein sequence: CSARVAGGRFTYNEQFF.

V usage is TRBV6-2 or TRBV6-3 and J usage is TRBJ2-1; D gene ambiguous. The ends were cut back, 0 bases at V and 0 bases at J, with 9 bases in the middle. CDR3 size: 16 residues. Germline values: CDR1 MNHEY, CDR2 SVGEGT. DNA of the CDR3: TGTGCCAGCAGTTACTCGATGGCTGGCTCCTACAATGAGCAGTTCTTC. This encodes CASSYSMAGSYNEQFF.

This clonotype was recorded many times. The CDR3 DNA follows: TGTGCCAGCAGCTTAGTGGGACAGGGCCCCTACGAGCAGTACTTC. Protein: CASSLVGQGPYEQYF. The genes are TRBV7-2 and TRBJ2-7; 9 positions match TRBD1. V trimming: 1 base; J trimming: 2 bases; junction bases outside the gene matches: 3. Looked up from germline, CDR1 is SGHTA and CDR2 is FQGNSA. The CDR3 contains 15 residues. The whole variable domain, filled in from reference TRBV7-2 and TRBJ2-7, reads GAGVSQSPSNKVTEKGKDVELRCDPISGHTALYWYRQSLGQGLEFLIYFQGNSAPDKSGLPSDRFSAERTGGSVSTLTIQRTQQEDSAVYLCASSLVGQGPYEQYFGPGTRLTVT.

This clonotype came up a few times. The chain uses TRBV24-1 and TRBJ2-7; 8 nucleotides line up with TRBD1. Germline CDR1 reads KGHDR; CDR2 reads SFDVKD. The CDR3 extends over 14 amino acids. The ends lost 5 bases at V and 3 bases at J; junction bases unmatched: 5. In nucleotides, the CDR3 is TGTGCCACCAGTGCCGCGGACAGGGACTACGAGCAGTACTTC. Protein product: CATSAADRDYEQYF.

The chain carries TRBV5-1 and TRBJ2-5, with a weak D call TRBD2 (7 bases). This CDR3 comprises 15 residues. V was shortened by 1 base and J by 4 bases, with 14 bases between the two germline ends. Per the germline V gene, CDR1 is SGHRS and CDR2 is YFSETQ. The CDR3 sequence is CASSLPGGSGETQYF. The CDR3 nucleotides are TGCGCCAGCAGCTTGCCGGGGGGCAGCGGAGAGACCCAGTACTTC.

This clonotype appeared a few times. The chain uses TRBV28 and TRBJ1-6; TRBD1 is a possible D gene (5 bases). Trimming pared 5 bases from V and 1 base from J, leaving 15 bases between. CDR3 length: 17 residues. CDR1 is MDHEN, CDR2 SYDVKM, per germline. As DNA, the CDR3 is TGTGCCAGCAGTCCTCCAGGGTTCGGGTCCTATAATTCACCCCTCCACTTT. Translated, it gives CASSPPGFGSYNSPLHF.

Only a few counts were recorded for this clonotype. The chain combines TRBV4-3 with TRBJ2-2; no definite D call. Trimming left V 1 base short and J 6 bases short, with 12 bases between. Germline V gives CDR1 LGHNA, CDR2 YSLEER. CDR3 length: 15 residues. CDR3 protein: CASSQGGITPGELFF. CDR3 bases: TGCGCCAGCAGCCAAGGGGGTATCACACCCGGGGAGCTGTTTTTT.

This clonotype was observed many times. The chain carries TRBV12-3 or TRBV12-4 and TRBJ2-1; 7 positions match TRBD2. Germline trimming cut 3 bases from V and 6 bases from J; bases unmatched to any gene: 8. The CDR3 loop spans 15 amino acids. The CDR3 loop is CASSFTGGALNEQFF. In DNA form, the CDR3 reads TGTGCCAGCAGTTTTACGGGGGGAGCCCTCAATGAGCAGTTCTTC.

In this sample, this clonotype turned up a few times. This chain uses TRBV5-1 with TRBJ2-4, with D possibly being TRBD1 (6 bases). Germline CDR1 is SGHRS and CDR2 is YFSETQ. The CDR3 has 13 residues. Trimming stripped 0 bases from V and 11 bases from J, with 12 bases between. The CDR3 here is CASSLEDRTVQYF. Written as DNA, the CDR3 is TGCGCCAGCAGCTTGGAAGACCGGACAGTTCAGTACTTC.

V and J are TRBV7-6 and TRBJ2-6; D may be TRBD1 (6 bases). Germline CDR1 reads SGHVS; CDR2 reads FNYEAQ. Between the trimmed V and J ends, which lost 1 base and 4 bases, there was a span of 14 bases. This CDR3 region has 17 residues. CDR3 in DNA: TGTGCCAGCAGCTTAGTAGAAACAGGGAGCGGGGCCAACGTCCTGACTTTC. Protein product: CASSLVETGSGANVLTF.

Only a few counts were recorded for this clonotype. The chain employs TRBV12-3 or TRBV12-4 and TRBJ1-1; 9 bases map to TRBD1. The CDR3 spans 15 residues. After removal of 8 bases from V and 0 bases from J, the junction contained 7 bases not matched to a gene. CDR3 sequence (DNA): TGTGCCAGCTTACCACAGGGGGCGGTGAACACTGAAGCTTTCTTT. This encodes CASLPQGAVNTEAFF.